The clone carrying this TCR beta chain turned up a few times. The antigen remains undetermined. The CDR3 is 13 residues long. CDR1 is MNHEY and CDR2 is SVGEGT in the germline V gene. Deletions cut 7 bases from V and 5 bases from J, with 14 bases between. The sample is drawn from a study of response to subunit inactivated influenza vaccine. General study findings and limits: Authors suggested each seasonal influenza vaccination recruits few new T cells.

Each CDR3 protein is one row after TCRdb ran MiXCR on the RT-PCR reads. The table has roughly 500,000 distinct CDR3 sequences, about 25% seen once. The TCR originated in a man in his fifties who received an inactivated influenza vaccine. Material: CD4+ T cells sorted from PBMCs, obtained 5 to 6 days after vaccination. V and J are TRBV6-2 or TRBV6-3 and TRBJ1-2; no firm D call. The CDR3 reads CASTPRMVYGYTF. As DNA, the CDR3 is TGTGCCAGCACCCCCCGGATGGTTTATGGCTACACCTTC.